These 27 T cell receptor beta chains were all obtained from the same sample, sequenced in a study of T-cell reconstitution after alpha-beta-depleted transplantation in children. Preparation of the TCRbeta library was carried out with unique molecular identifiers. A single record per CDR3 protein comes from TCRdb applying MiXCR to the PCR reads. The sample shows about 110,000 distinct CDR3 sequences, about 9.4% of them seen only once. The sequencing used PBMCs, collected before TCRalphabeta/CD19-depleted stem cell transplant. All receptors come from a boy between 2 and 10 years old with acute lymphoblastic leukemia, due to receive a stem cell transplant.

The chain has TRBV7-9 and TRBJ2-3, with unresolved D. The CDR3 loop spans 14 amino acids. Trimming took 2 bases from V and 2 from J, leaving 8 bases between them. CDR1 SEHNR and CDR2 FQNEAQ come from the germline V gene (reference sequence). DNA of the CDR3: TGTGCCAGCAGCTTAATGGCGGACACAGATACGCAGTATTTT. It codes for CASSLMADTDTQYF.

The genes are TRBV25-1 and TRBJ2-1; 12 positions match TRBD1. J was trimmed by 8 bases and V by 6 bases; bases with no gene match: 8. The germline V gene has CDR1 MGHDK and CDR2 SYGVNS. This CDR3 is 15 amino acids long. The CDR3 DNA is TGTGCCAGCAGCGATAAGGGGACAGGGGGCCATGAGCAGTTCTTC. It codes for CASSDKGTGGHEQFF.

The chain carries TRBV6-2 or TRBV6-3 and TRBJ2-1; 7 bases fit TRBD2. In germline, CDR1 is MNHEY, CDR2 SVGEGT. V gave up 2 bases and J gave up 3 bases; unmatched junction bases: 10. The CDR3 sequence is 17 residues long. CDR3 sequence reads: CASSYPYRDYLYNEQFF. CDR3 sequence (DNA): TGTGCCAGCAGTTACCCTTACCGGGACTACCTCTACAATGAGCAGTTCTTC.

V and J are TRBV30 and TRBJ2-2; no reliable D call. Germline assignment: CDR1 GTSNPN and CDR2 SVGIG (reference sequence). V dropped 1 base and J dropped 5 bases, with 8 bases sitting between them. The length of the CDR3 is 13 residues. The DNA of the CDR3 is TGTGCCTGGAGTGCCTGGGGTACCGGGGAGCTGTTTTTT. It yields the protein CAWSAWGTGELFF. Together with reference TRBV30 and TRBJ2-2, the CDR3 gives the full variable domain: SQTIHQWPATLVQPVGSPLSLECTVEGTSNPNLYWYRQAAGRGLQLLFYSVGIGQISSEVPQNLSASRPQDRQFILSSKKLLLSDSGFYLCAWSAWGTGELFFGEGSRLTVL.

The chain is built from TRBV5-1 and TRBJ2-7, with a possible D match to TRBD1 (6 bases). Germline CDR1 and CDR2: SGHRS and YFSETQ. There are 15 residues in the CDR3. Trimming took off 4 bases at V and 3 bases at J, with 17 bases between the two ends. CDR3 protein: CASSLGTLMGYEQYF. CDR3 coding DNA: TGCGCCAGCAGCCTCGGGACACTTATGGGCTACGAGCAGTACTTC.

The chain is built from TRBV10-3 and TRBJ2-6; D gene unclear. V shed 3 bases and J shed 0 bases, with 3 bases lying between them. The CDR3 contains 14 residues. CDR1 is ENHRY and CDR2 is SYGVKD in the germline V gene. Here the CDR3 reads CAISDSSGANVLTF. The CDR3 DNA is TGTGCCATCAGTGACAGCTCTGGGGCCAACGTCCTGACTTTC.

This clonotype was seen only a few times. The chain links TRBV12-3 or TRBV12-4 to TRBJ2-7; D might be TRBD2 (5 bases). V shed 6 bases and J shed 4 bases, with 25 bases lying between them. The CDR3 contains 17 residues. CDR3 loop: CASSLVWERERPYEQYF. The DNA of the CDR3 is TGTGCCAGCAGCCTAGTTTGGGAGCGCGAGAGGCCATACGAGCAGTACTTC.

J is TRBJ2-1 and V is TRBV15, with TRBD2 matching over 9 bases. From germline, CDR1 is LNHNV and CDR2 YYDKDF (reference sequence). J was trimmed by 3 bases and V by 5 bases; bases with no gene match: 5. This CDR3 region has 15 residues. CDR3: CATSPEAGGYNEQFF. CDR3 in DNA: TGTGCCACCAGCCCGGAAGCGGGAGGCTACAATGAGCAGTTCTTC.

This clonotype was observed a few times. The rearrangement uses TRBV5-1 and TRBJ2-1; 10 bases are shared with TRBD2. The CDR3 runs 17 residues. In germline, CDR1 is SGHRS, CDR2 YFSETQ. Germline trimming cut 0 bases from V and 3 bases from J; bases unmatched to any gene: 6. The chain's CDR3 is CASSLASGRAGYNEQFF. The CDR3 bases are TGCGCCAGCAGCTTGGCAAGCGGGAGGGCCGGCTACAATGAGCAGTTCTTC. The variable domain in full, with the rest retrieved from reference TRBV5-1 and TRBJ2-1, is KAGVTQTPRYLIKTRGQQVTLSCSPISGHRSVSWYQQTPGQGLQFLFEYFSETQRNKGNFPGRFSGRQFSNSRSEMNVSTLELGDSALYLCASSLASGRAGYNEQFFGPGTRLTVL.

In this sample, this clonotype turned up a few times. The chain employs TRBV21-1 and TRBJ1-3. TRBV21-1 is recorded as a pseudogene. This CDR3 region has 14 residues. CDR3 DNA: TGTGCCAGCAGCAAGAGGAGATTTGGAAACACCATATATTTT. Protein: CASSKRRFGNTIYF.

The genes are TRBV28 and TRBJ2-7; TRBD1 or TRBD2 may be the D gene (5 bases each). The germline V gene has CDR1 MDHEN and CDR2 SYDVKM. CDR3 size: 13 residues. The V end lost 7 bases, the J end lost 10 bases, and 20 bases lay between the germline ends. The CDR3 DNA reads as TGTGCCAGCAACCGGGACCCAGAGGGGCAACAGTACTTC. Protein product: CASNRDPEGQQYF.

The chain couples TRBV2 to TRBJ2-7; tentatively, D is TRBD1 or TRBD2 (5 bases each). The germline V gene encodes CDR1 SNHLY and CDR2 FYNNEI. This CDR3 spans 14 amino acids. V gave up 4 bases and J gave up 5 bases, with 15 bases separating them. This CDR3 reads CASSGDRIGNEQYF. CDR3 nucleotide sequence: TGTGCCAGCAGTGGGGACCGCATAGGCAACGAGCAGTACTTC.

The chain has TRBV5-6 and TRBJ2-3, with D tentatively TRBD2 (5 bases). Trimming shortened V by 3 bases and J by 0 bases, and 8 bases separated the two germline ends. Germline-derived CDR1 and CDR2 are SGHDT and YYEEEE. There are 14 residues in the CDR3. Here the CDR3 reads CASSYGGSTDTQYF. The CDR3 DNA reads TGTGCCAGCAGCTATGGCGGGAGCACAGATACGCAGTATTTT.

Concerning this clonotype itself: This clone may be a read error of a much larger clone one base away. This chain joins TRBV12-3 or TRBV12-4 and TRBJ2-1; D might be TRBD2 (5 bases). This CDR3 has 17 residues. CDR3 in amino acids: CASSYPGGRSTYNQQFF. Here the CDR3 DNA reads TGTGCCAGCAGTTATCCAGGAGGTAGAAGCACCTACAATCAGCAGTTCTTC.

The chain recombines TRBV5-4 with TRBJ2-1, with no clear D. The germline V and J ends were trimmed by 1 base and 4 bases, with 12 bases remaining between them. CDR3 length equals 15 residues. Germline V gives CDR1 SGHNT, CDR2 YYREEE (reference sequence). The CDR3 protein is CASSLNSRAYNEQFF. The CDR3 DNA reads TGTGCCAGCAGCTTGAACTCCCGAGCTTACAATGAGCAGTTCTTC.

This clonotype turned up a few times. The chain joins TRBV6-2 or TRBV6-3 to TRBJ1-5; D is uncertain. This CDR3 region has 16 residues. V was cut by 2 bases and J by 2 bases, with 13 bases left in between. The germline V gene has CDR1 MNHEY and CDR2 SVGEGT. The CDR3 protein is CASSYIVGSGNQPQHF. CDR3 bases: TGTGCCAGCAGTTACATAGTGGGGTCGGGCAATCAGCCCCAGCATTTT.

This clonotype was counted many times. The chain links TRBV12-3 or TRBV12-4 to TRBJ2-1; TRBD2 is a possible D gene (7 bases). The CDR3 is 14 amino acids. V was shortened by 2 bases and J by 9 bases, with 14 bases between the two germline ends. CDR3 in amino acids: CASSLNRGASEQFF. The CDR3 region has the DNA TGTGCCAGCAGTTTAAATCGGGGGGCCAGTGAGCAGTTCTTC.

The chain couples TRBV5-1 to TRBJ2-3, with 9 bases lining up with TRBD2. The CDR3 contains 15 residues. V gave up 2 bases and J gave up 6 bases; unmatched junction bases: 7. Germline loops: CDR1 SGHRS, CDR2 YFSETQ. CDR3: CASSFGGRAGDTQYF. As DNA, the CDR3 is TGCGCCAGCAGCTTTGGCGGGAGGGCCGGGGATACGCAGTATTTT.

The chain combines TRBV29-1 with TRBJ1-1; D is unclear. Trimming stripped 7 bases from V and 2 bases from J, with 14 bases between. The CDR3 loop spans 13 amino acids. The germline V gene has CDR1 SQVTM and CDR2 ANQGSEA. CDR3 loop: CSGRSDVNTEAFF. CDR3 sequence (DNA): TGCAGCGGCCGATCTGACGTCAACACTGAAGCTTTCTTT. Using reference TRBV29-1 and TRBJ1-1 for the parts outside the CDR3, the full variable domain is SAVISQKPSRDICQRGTSLTIQCQVDSQVTMMFWYRQQPGQSLTLIATANQGSEATYESGFVIDKFPISRPNLTFSTLTVSNMSPEDSSIYLCSGRSDVNTEAFFGQGTRLTVV.

This clonotype was detected a few times. The DNA for the CDR3 is TGTGCCACCAGTGATTTGACTACCGAGCAGTTCTTC. Translating gives CATSDLTTEQFF. The rearrangement joins TRBV24-1 to TRBJ2-1; D remains unclear. The V gene's germline CDR1 is KGHDR and CDR2 SFDVKD. The CDR3 is made up of 12 amino acids. V shed 0 bases and J shed 10 bases, with 6 bases lying between them.

This clonotype has ten or more counts. The V and J genes are TRBV18 and TRBJ2-7; 7 bases are a match to TRBD2. The CDR3 consists of 15 residues. J was trimmed by 2 bases and V by 3 bases; bases with no gene match: 7. Germline CDR1 KGHSH, CDR2 LQKENI. The CDR3 bases are TGTGCCAGCTCACCGGGGGGGACGGGGACCTACGAGCAGTACTTC. It specifies CASSPGGTGTYEQYF.

Only a few counts were recorded for this clonotype. This sequence joins TRBV3-1 and TRBJ2-3; D is unresolved. Trimming shortened V by 6 bases and J by 1 base, and 11 bases separated the two germline ends. Germline CDR1 is LGHDT and CDR2 is YNNKEL (reference sequence). This CDR3 has 14 residues. CDR3 in amino acids: CASSRDWGTDTQYF. DNA for the CDR3: TGTGCCAGCAGTCGCGACTGGGGCACAGATACGCAGTATTTT.

This clonotype was detected ten times or more. The J gene is TRBJ2-7, the V gene TRBV12-3 or TRBV12-4, with D perhaps matching TRBD2 (6 bases). Trimming removed 3 bases from V and 5 bases from J, with 11 bases in between. There are 13 residues in the CDR3. CDR3 coding DNA: TGTGCCAGCAGTTTCCGGACGGGGGACGAGCAGTACTTC. This sequence encodes CASSFRTGDEQYF.

This clonotype was seen a single time. The chain has TRBV28 and TRBJ2-1; weak D call: TRBD2 (5 bases). CDR1 and CDR2 from the germline V gene are MDHEN and SYDVKM. V lost 1 base and J 4 bases, leaving 11 bases between the germline ends. CDR3 length equals 15 residues. CDR3 coding DNA: TGTGCCAGCAGTTTATTCGCGGACTTTTACAATGAGCAGTTCTTC. Translating gives CASSLFADFYNEQFF.

The V gene is TRBV6-5, the J gene TRBJ1-2, with 7 bases fitting TRBD1. J gave up 7 bases and V 0 bases, and 11 bases lay outside the gene matches. The CDR3 is 16 amino acids. Germline V CDR1 and CDR2: MNHEY, SVGAGI. As DNA, the CDR3 is TGTGCCAGCAGTTACTCGATCCTCACAGGGGTCTCTGGCTACACCTTC. It translates to CASSYSILTGVSGYTF.

This clonotype showed up many times. The CDR3 sequence: CASSLSQSTYEQYF. CDR3 nucleotide sequence: TGTGCCAGCAGTTTGAGCCAGAGTACCTACGAGCAGTACTTC. This chain uses TRBV12-3 or TRBV12-4 with TRBJ2-7; no clear D. The V gene lost 3 bases and the J gene lost 2 bases, with 11 bases spanning the gap. The CDR3 consists of 14 residues.

The chain is built from TRBV12-3 or TRBV12-4 and TRBJ2-7; TRBD1 matches at 8 bases. The CDR3 has 15 amino acids. J gave up 2 bases and V 6 bases, and 9 bases lay outside the gene matches. CDR3 sequence reads: CASRGRTGPTYEQYF. The DNA of the CDR3 is TGTGCCAGCAGGGGGAGGACAGGGCCCACCTACGAGCAGTACTTC.